This T cell receptor beta chain derives from a study of blood T cell repertoires in COVID-19. Germline assignment: CDR1 SGHDT and CDR2 YYEEEE. V was trimmed by 7 bases and J by 3 bases, leaving 20 bases between them. CDR3 length: 15 amino acids. As processed by the authors: Amplifying reference gene primers gave estimates of nucleated cell counts. Sequencing used immunoSEQ multiplex PCR; TCRdb keeps in-frame clones, though not all of them. The V and J calls and clone size are taken from that table; D and trimming were inferred from the DNA. The sample yields almost 35,000 clones, approximately 80% seen once.

The genes are TRBV5-6 and TRBJ2-7; TRBD1 might be the D (5 bases). The clonotype originates from a man older than 75 with acute or convalescent COVID-19. The sequencing input was peripheral blood. Here the CDR3 reads CASALGAGIIYEQYF. In nucleotides, the CDR3 is TGTGCCAGCGCCCTCGGAGCAGGGATCATCTACGAGCAGTACTTC.